This T cell receptor beta chain was identified during a study of T cell repertoires in cytomegalovirus infection. Whole-study findings and limits: Dominating the ex vivo response were HLA-C-restricted CMV-specific TCR beta clonotypes.

Germline V CDR1 and CDR2: SGHDT, YYEEEE. The ends were cut back, 4 bases at V and 0 bases at J, with 5 bases in the middle. CDR3 length equals 12 residues. About this clonotype: As yet, its antigen is unknown.

TCRdb fed the reads into MiXCR, producing one record per CDR3 protein. The sample carries approximately 170,000 distinct CDR3 sequences, roughly 18% recorded once. The sequencing input was CD8+ T cells from PBMCs. The chain joins TRBV5-6 to TRBJ2-7; unclear D gene. The source of this sequence is a human donor in good health (CMV status not recorded). Some clones in this sample may be carry-over from other donors' samples. In DNA, the CDR3 is TGTGCCAGCAGCCACATCTCCTACGAGCAGTACTTC. It codes for CASSHISYEQYF.